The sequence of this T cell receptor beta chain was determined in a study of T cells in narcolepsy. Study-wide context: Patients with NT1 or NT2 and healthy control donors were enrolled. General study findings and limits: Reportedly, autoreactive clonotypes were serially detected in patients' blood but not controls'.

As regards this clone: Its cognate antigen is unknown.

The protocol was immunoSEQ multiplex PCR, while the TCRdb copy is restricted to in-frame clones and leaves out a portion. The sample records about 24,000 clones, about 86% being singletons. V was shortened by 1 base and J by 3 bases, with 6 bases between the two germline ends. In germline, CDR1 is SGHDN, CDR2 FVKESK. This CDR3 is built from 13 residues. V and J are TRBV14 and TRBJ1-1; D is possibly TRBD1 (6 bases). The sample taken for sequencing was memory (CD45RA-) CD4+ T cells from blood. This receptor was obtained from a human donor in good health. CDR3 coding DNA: TGTGCCAGCAGCCAAGGGACAGACACTGAAGCTTTCTTT. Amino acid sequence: CASSQGTDTEAFF.